The rows below give T cell receptor beta chains drawn from one sample of a study of cytomegalovirus exposure and HLA in healthy donors. Method: immunoSEQ multiplex PCR; TCRdb's copy keeps in-frame clones and lacks some. Among 130,000 to 150,000 clones listed, about four fifths were seen once. The sample consisted of PBMCs. The receptors were gathered from a man aged 25 to 40 in good health and CMV-seropositive. The CDR3 runs from the conserved cysteine through the conserved F or W. The D gene is left open where the match is weak. Some rows mark clone size as missing; the rest say once, few, many or name a class of expanded clone.

CDR3 | DNA | length | J | V | D | size
CASSTSGDTDTQYF | TGCGCCAGCAGCACTAGCGGGGACACAGATACGCAGTATTTT | 14 | TRBJ2-3 | TRBV5-1 | TRBD2 | once
CASSAGQGLAYEQYF | TGTGCCAGCAGCGCCGGACAAGGTTTGGCCTACGAGCAGTACTTC | 15 | TRBJ2-7 | TRBV7-9 | - | -
CSVERSSGGKNIQYF | TGCAGCGTTGAACGGTCTAGCGGGGGCAAAAACATTCAGTACTTC | 15 | TRBJ2-4 | TRBV29-1 | TRBD2 | -
CASSPRTGHTEAFF | TGTGCCAGCAGCCCTAGGACAGGGCACACTGAAGCTTTCTTT | 14 | TRBJ1-1 | TRBV7-2 | TRBD1 | -
CASSLTGGRQETQYF | TGTGCCAGCAGTTTGACAGGGGGTCGCCAAGAGACCCAGTACTTC | 15 | TRBJ2-5 | TRBV28 | TRBD1 | -
CASSFRGQPQHF | TGTGCCAGCAGTTTCAGGGGTCAGCCCCAGCATTTT | 12 | TRBJ1-5 | TRBV7-2 | - | -
CASGVRQEYNSPLHF | TGTGCCAGCGGGGTCCGACAGGAGTATAATTCACCCCTCCACTTT | 15 | TRBJ1-6 | TRBV27 | - | -
CASSLAGGPDYEQYF | TGTGCCAGCAGCCTAGCGGGAGGGCCGGACTACGAGCAGTACTTC | 15 | TRBJ2-7 | TRBV7-2 | TRBD2 | -
CASSLRGSANTIYF | TGTGCCAGCAGCCTCAGGGGCTCCGCGAACACCATATATTTT | 14 | TRBJ1-3 | TRBV5-6 | - | -
CASSSATRGLTQYF | TGTGCCAGCAGCTCCGCTACTCGAGGCCTTACGCAGTATTTT | 14 | TRBJ2-3 | TRBV7-8 | - | -
CASSAGLAGVGSQYF | TGTGCCAGCAGCGCAGGACTAGCGGGAGTTGGGTCGCAGTATTTT | 15 | TRBJ2-3 | TRBV11-3 | TRBD2 | -
CASSELSGGSYNEQFF | TGTGCCAGCAGTGAATTATCGGGGGGGTCCTACAATGAGCAGTTCTTC | 16 | TRBJ2-1 | TRBV25-1 | TRBD2 | -
CASSRQGYDYEQYF | TGTGCCAGCAGTCGACAGGGGTACGACTACGAGCAGTACTTC | 14 | TRBJ2-7 | TRBV2 | TRBD1 | -
CSVARQGGTGELFF | TGCAGCGTTGCCCGGCAGGGAGGCACCGGGGAGCTGTTTTTT | 14 | TRBJ2-2 | TRBV29-1 | - | few
CASSLFTNMNTEAFF | TGTGCCAGCAGCTTATTTACAAACATGAACACTGAAGCTTTCTTT | 15 | TRBJ1-1 | TRBV5-8 | - | -
CASSPSGAAQETQYF | TGTGCCAGCAGCCCCTCAGGGGCCGCTCAAGAGACCCAGTACTTC | 15 | TRBJ2-5 | TRBV7-2 | - | -
CASSEAHRGETQYF | TGTGCCAGCAGTGAAGCGCACAGGGGAGAGACCCAGTACTTC | 14 | TRBJ2-5 | TRBV2 | TRBD1 | -
CASRGGPTYNEKLFF | TGTGCCAGCAGAGGAGGTCCGACATATAATGAAAAACTGTTTTTT | 15 | TRBJ1-4 | TRBV28 | - | -
CASSRNPQGTSEAQYF | TGCGCCAGCAGCCGGAATCCACAGGGTACTTCGGAGGCCCAGTACTTC | 16 | TRBJ2-5 | TRBV5-1 | - | -
CASRPTGVLEQYF | TGTGCCAGCAGACCCACAGGAGTCCTCGAGCAGTACTTC | 13 | TRBJ2-7 | TRBV28 | - | -
CASSYSRGETQYF | TGTGCCAGCAGTTACTCGCGAGGGGAGACCCAGTACTTC | 13 | TRBJ2-5 | TRBV6-6 | - | -
CASSSQRVSGYTF | TGTGCCAGCAGCTCCCAACGGGTGAGCGGCTACACCTTC | 13 | TRBJ1-2 | TRBV7-9 | - | few
CASSPDYGAFTDTQYF | TGTGCCAGCAGCCCGGACTATGGGGCCTTCACAGATACGCAGTATTTT | 16 | TRBJ2-3 | TRBV7-9 | - | -
CASSSTGWIYGYTF | TGTGCCAGCAGTTCGACCGGGTGGATCTATGGCTACACCTTC | 14 | TRBJ1-2 | TRBV28 | - | -
CASSLGQLNTEAFF | TGTGCCAGCTCTCTGGGACAGCTGAACACTGAAGCTTTCTTT | 14 | TRBJ1-1 | TRBV18 | TRBD1 | once
CSAKRDKHYGYTF | TGCAGCGCCAAAAGGGACAAACACTATGGCTACACCTTC | 13 | TRBJ1-2 | TRBV29-1 | - | -
CASSLTSSTQEQFF | TGTGCCAGCAGCTTAACCTCTTCCACTCAAGAGCAGTTCTTC | 14 | TRBJ2-1 | TRBV11-3 | - | few
CASSLLNRNTGELFF | TGTGCCAGTAGTCTCCTCAACAGAAACACCGGGGAGCTGTTTTTT | 15 | TRBJ2-2 | TRBV19 | - | -
CASSVRETQYF | TGTGCCAGCAGCGTTCGAGAGACCCAGTACTTC | 11 | TRBJ2-5 | TRBV9 | - | -
CASSPAGVLRYTF | TGTGCCAGCAGCCCAGCGGGGGTATTGCGCTACACCTTC | 13 | TRBJ1-2 | TRBV6-5 | - | -
CASSLTGQLAKNIQYF | TGTGCCAGCAGCTTAACAGGACAGCTGGCCAAAAACATTCAGTACTTC | 16 | TRBJ2-4 | TRBV7-2 | - | -
CASSFWGTYEQYF | TGTGCCAGCAGTTTCTGGGGCACCTACGAGCAGTACTTC | 13 | TRBJ2-7 | TRBV28 | - | few
CASSEGGTSGVDTQYF | TGTGCCAGCAGCGAAGGAGGGACTAGCGGGGTAGATACGCAGTATTTT | 16 | TRBJ2-3 | TRBV9 | TRBD2 | -
CASSQGANTEAFF | TGCGCCAGCAGCCAGGGGGCGAACACTGAAGCTTTCTTT | 13 | TRBJ1-1 | TRBV10-2 | TRBD1 | -
CASRWGAYGYTF | TGTGCCAGCAGATGGGGCGCCTATGGCTACACCTTC | 12 | TRBJ1-2 | TRBV21-1 | - | -
CASSKLAGEGTDTQYF | TGTGCCAGCAGTAAGCTAGCGGGAGAGGGGACAGATACGCAGTATTTT | 16 | TRBJ2-3 | TRBV28 | TRBD2 | -
CASSGASGFYNEQFF | TGCGCCAGCAGCGGAGCTAGCGGATTTTACAATGAGCAGTTCTTC | 15 | TRBJ2-1 | TRBV5-1 | TRBD2 | -
CASSFSVDTEAFF | TGTGCCAGCAGTTTTTCGGTCGACACTGAAGCTTTCTTT | 13 | TRBJ1-1 | TRBV28 | - | -
CASSPQRGSTDTQYF | TGTGCCAGCAGCCCCCAGCGGGGAAGCACAGATACGCAGTATTTT | 15 | TRBJ2-3 | TRBV6-5 | TRBD2 | -
CASSELAGGNEQYF | TGTGCCAGCAGTGAACTTGCGGGAGGGAACGAGCAGTACTTC | 14 | TRBJ2-7 | TRBV6-1 | TRBD2 | -